This T cell receptor (beta chain) derives from a study of shared clonotypes between healthy human individuals. Assay: immunoSEQ multiplex PCR; the TCRdb copy retains only in-frame clones and omits some. The data show millions of clones, about 92% seen once. Germline CDR1 and CDR2: SGHTA and FQGTGA. V lost 3 bases, J lost 8 bases, and 12 bases lay in between. The length of the CDR3 is 13 residues. Material for sequencing was naive CD4+ T cells sorted from blood. Subset of the sample: CD45RA+ positively selected. This TCR was recovered from a man aged 18 to 29 in good health. V usage is TRBV7-3 and J usage is TRBJ2-3, with D possibly matching TRBD2 (6 bases). DNA of the CDR3: TGTGCCAGCAGCTTGAGGCGGGAAGGTACGCAGTATTTT. Amino acids: CASSLRREGTQYF.